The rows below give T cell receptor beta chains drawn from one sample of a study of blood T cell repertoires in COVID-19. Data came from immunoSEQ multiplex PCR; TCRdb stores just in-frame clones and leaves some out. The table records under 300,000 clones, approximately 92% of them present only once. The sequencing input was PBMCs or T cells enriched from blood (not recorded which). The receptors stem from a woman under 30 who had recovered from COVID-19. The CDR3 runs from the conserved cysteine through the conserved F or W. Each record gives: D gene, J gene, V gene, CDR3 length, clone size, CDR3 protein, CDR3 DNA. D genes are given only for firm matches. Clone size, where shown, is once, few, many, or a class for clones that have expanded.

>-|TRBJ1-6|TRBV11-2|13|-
CASNRQDNSPLHF
TGTGCCAGCAACCGACAGGATAATTCACCCCTCCACTTT
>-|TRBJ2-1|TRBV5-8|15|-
CASSFGRSSYNEQFF
TGTGCCAGCAGCTTCGGGAGAAGCTCCTACAATGAGCAGTTCTTC
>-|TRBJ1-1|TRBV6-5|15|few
CASGRRGFELAEAFF
TGTGCCAGCGGCAGAAGGGGTTTTGAGTTGGCTGAAGCTTTCTTT
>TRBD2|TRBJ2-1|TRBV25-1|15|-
CASSAPGLGTNEQFF
TGTGCCAGCAGTGCCCCGGGACTAGGTACTAATGAGCAGTTCTTC
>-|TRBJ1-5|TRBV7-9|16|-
CASSLEGGVLGQPQHF
TGTGCCAGCAGCTTAGAGGGCGGGGTTCTCGGTCAGCCCCAGCATTTT
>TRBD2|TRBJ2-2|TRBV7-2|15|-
CASSLVLAGTGELFF
TGTGCCAGCAGCTTAGTTCTAGCGGGGACCGGGGAGCTGTTTTTT
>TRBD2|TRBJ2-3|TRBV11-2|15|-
CASSATSGWSDTQYF
TGTGCCAGCAGCGCCACTAGCGGGTGGAGCGATACGCAGTATTTT
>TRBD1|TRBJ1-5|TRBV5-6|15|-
CASSLWTGHNQPQHF
TGTGCCAGCAGCTTGTGGACAGGGCACAATCAGCCCCAGCATTTT
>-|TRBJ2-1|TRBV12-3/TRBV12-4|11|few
CASSLSGEQFF
TGTGCCAGCAGTTTATCCGGTGAGCAGTTCTTC
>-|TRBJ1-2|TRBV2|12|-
CANAGTPYGYTF
TGTGCCAACGCCGGGACACCCTATGGCTACACCTTC
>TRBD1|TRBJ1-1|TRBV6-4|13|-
CASSQQGTTEAFF
TGTGCCAGCAGTCAACAGGGGACCACTGAAGCTTTCTTT
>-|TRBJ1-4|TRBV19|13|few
CATGGIPNEKLFF
TGTGCCACTGGGGGGATCCCGAATGAAAAACTGTTTTTT
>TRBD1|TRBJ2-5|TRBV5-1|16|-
CASSSMIQGRWETQYF
TGCGCCAGCAGCTCAATGATACAGGGGCGCTGGGAGACCCAGTACTTC
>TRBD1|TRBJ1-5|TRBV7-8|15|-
CASSYGQGARQPQHF
TGTGCCAGCAGCTACGGACAGGGGGCGCGGCAGCCCCAGCATTTT
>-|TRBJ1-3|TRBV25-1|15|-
CASPPGGTSGNTIYF
TGTGCCAGCCCCCCCGGGGGGACCTCTGGAAACACCATATATTTT
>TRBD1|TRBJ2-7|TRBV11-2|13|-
CASSLAGTDEQYF
TGTGCCAGCAGCTTAGCAGGGACAGACGAGCAGTACTTC
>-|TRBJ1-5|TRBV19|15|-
CASRPPGARNQPQHF
TGTGCCAGTAGGCCCCCAGGGGCGCGTAATCAGCCCCAGCATTTT
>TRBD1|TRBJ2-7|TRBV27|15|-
CASRGQGAVGGEQYF
TGTGCCAGCAGGGGACAGGGGGCGGTGGGTGGCGAGCAGTACTTC
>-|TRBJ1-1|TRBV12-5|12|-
CASGPTGTEAFF
TGTGCTAGTGGTCCAACGGGCACTGAAGCTTTCTTT
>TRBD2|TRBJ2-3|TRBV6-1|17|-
CASSGASGKLNSDTQYF
TGTGCCAGCAGTGGGGCTAGCGGCAAATTAAACTCAGATACGCAGTATTTT
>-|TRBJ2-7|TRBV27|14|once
CASSSYSGKDEQYF
TGTGCCAGCAGTTCGTACTCGGGAAAGGACGAGCAGTACTTC
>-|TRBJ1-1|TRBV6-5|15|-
CATDTLEGGRTEAFF
TGTGCCACCGATACTTTAGAGGGCGGGAGAACTGAAGCTTTCTTT
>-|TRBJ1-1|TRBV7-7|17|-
CASSLDRDRSMNTEAFF
TGTGCTAGCAGCTTAGATCGCGACAGGAGCATGAACACTGAAGCTTTCTTT
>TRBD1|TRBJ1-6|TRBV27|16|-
CASSLEGGSVGRPLHF
TGTGCCAGCAGTTTAGAAGGGGGCTCGGTCGGACGACCCCTCCACTTT
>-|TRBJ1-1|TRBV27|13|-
CASSLNRVGEAFF
TGTGCCAGCAGTTTGAACAGGGTTGGTGAAGCTTTCTTT
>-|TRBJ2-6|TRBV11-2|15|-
CASSLRGSGANVLTF
TGTGCCAGCAGCTTAAGGGGGTCTGGGGCCAACGTCCTGACTTTC
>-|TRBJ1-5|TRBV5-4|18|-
CASSLDGSRVSSNQPQHF
TGTGCCAGCAGCTTGGATGGTTCGAGGGTTTCGAGCAATCAGCCCCAGCATTTT
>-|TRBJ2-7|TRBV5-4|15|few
CASSLRDSLSYEQYF
TGTGCCAGCAGCTTGAGGGACTCCCTCTCCTACGAGCAGTACTTC
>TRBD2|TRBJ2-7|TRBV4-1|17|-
CASSQRASGVRKYEQYF
TGCGCCAGCAGCCAGAGGGCTAGCGGGGTCCGCAAGTACGAGCAGTACTTC
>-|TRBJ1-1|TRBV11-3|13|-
CASSLDHSTEAFF
TGTGCCAGCAGCTTAGATCACAGCACTGAAGCTTTCTTT
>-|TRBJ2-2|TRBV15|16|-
CATSSPDSSLTGELFF
TGTGCCACCAGCTCCCCGGACAGCTCTCTGACCGGGGAGCTGTTTTTT